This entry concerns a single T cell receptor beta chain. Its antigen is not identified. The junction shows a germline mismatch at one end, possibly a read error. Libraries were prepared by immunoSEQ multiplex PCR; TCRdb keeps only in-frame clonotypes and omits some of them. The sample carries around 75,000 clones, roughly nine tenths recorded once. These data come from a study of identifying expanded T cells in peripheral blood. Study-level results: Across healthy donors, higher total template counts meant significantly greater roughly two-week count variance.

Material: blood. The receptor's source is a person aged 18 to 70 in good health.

Written as DNA, the CDR3 is TGTGCCAGCAGCTCAATCGCAGGGCCAATCTTT. Encoded protein: CASSSIAGPIF. The rearrangement joins TRBV11-2 to TRBJ1-1; D possibly corresponds to TRBD1 (5 bases). This CDR3 is built from 11 residues. CDR1 and CDR2 from the germline V gene are SGHAT and FQNNGV.